These 19 T cell receptor beta chains were all obtained from the same sample, sequenced in a study of radiation and T cells in renal cell carcinoma. The time point is: blood 4 weeks post-SBRT, at nephrectomy. Treatment defined: 15 Gy SBRT to primary tumor, nephrectomy 4 weeks later. The data were produced by immunoSEQ multiplex PCR, yet TCRdb's version contains in-frame clones alone and is incomplete. Of under 100,000 clones in the sample, 85% were seen once. Sequencing used blood, obtained from a patient whose treatment included radiotherapy and nephrectomy. The receptors shown here come from a man between 50 and 59 years old with renal cell carcinoma.

V is TRBV6-5 and J is TRBJ2-7; 7 bases line up with TRBD1. Germline assignment: CDR1 MNHEY and CDR2 SVGAGI. This CDR3 has 14 residues. Losses at the gene ends were 6 bases for V and 4 bases for J; bases not matched to a gene: 9. The DNA of the CDR3 is TGTGCCAGCAGGCTCCAGGGGGTTATATACGAGCAGTACTTC. It translates to CASRLQGVIYEQYF.

The genes are TRBV5-1 and TRBJ2-3; 11 bases match TRBD2. V shed 5 bases, J shed 1 base, and the junction held 9 bases outside the gene matches. The V gene's germline CDR1 is SGHRS and CDR2 YFSETQ. The CDR3 runs 17 residues. CDR3 residues: CASSFLAGGRRTDTQYF. The CDR3 DNA reads as TGCGCCAGCAGTTTTCTAGCGGGGGGCCGTCGCACAGATACGCAGTATTTT.

DNA of the CDR3: TGTGCCAGCAGCCTCGAAAACAACGAAGCTTTCTTT. Its translation is CASSLENNEAFF. J is TRBJ1-1 and V is TRBV5-5; D is uncertain. CDR1 is SGHKS, CDR2 YYEKEE, per germline (reference sequence). The CDR3 loop spans 12 amino acids. The V and J ends lost 4 bases and 8 bases respectively, with 12 bases between them.

The genes are TRBV27 and TRBJ2-3, with 12 nucleotides matching TRBD2. The J segment lost 4 bases and the V segment lost 5 bases, leaving 7 bases of the junction unmatched. This CDR3 has 16 amino acids. Per the germline V gene, CDR1 is MNHEY and CDR2 is SMNVEV (reference sequence). The CDR3 reads CASSSPSGGAADTQYF. As DNA, the CDR3 is TGTGCCAGCAGTAGCCCTAGCGGGGGGGCCGCAGATACGCAGTATTTT.

The V gene is TRBV18, the J gene TRBJ1-1; the match to TRBD1 covers 8 bases. From germline, CDR1 is KGHSH and CDR2 LQKENI. Germline trimming cut 2 bases from V and 3 bases from J; bases unmatched to any gene: 2. The CDR3 has 14 amino acids. The CDR3 protein is CASSPEQGDTEAFF. The CDR3 DNA follows: TGTGCCAGCTCACCAGAACAGGGGGACACTGAAGCTTTCTTT.

This clone occurred a few times. The CDR3 sequence is CASGRANYGYTF. CDR3 DNA: TGTGCCAGCGGGAGGGCTAACTATGGCTACACCTTC. The gene calls are TRBV27 and TRBJ1-2; no clear D gene. Trimming took 8 bases from V and 0 from J, leaving 7 bases between them. The CDR3 covers 12 residues. The germline CDR1 and CDR2 sequences are MNHEY and SMNVEV (reference sequence).

J is TRBJ1-5 and V is TRBV5-3; the match to TRBD1 covers 9 bases. TRBV5-3 is identified as an open reading frame with a role that is uncertain. V lost 1 base, J lost 0 bases, and 2 bases stayed unmatched. This CDR3 comprises 16 residues. CDR3 sequence: CARSLTGGNSNQPQHF. In nucleotides, the CDR3 is TGTGCCAGAAGCTTGACAGGGGGCAATAGCAATCAGCCCCAGCATTTT.

The chain combines TRBV18 with TRBJ1-1; D is unclear. The germline V gene has CDR1 KGHSH and CDR2 LQKENI. The V end lost 1 base, the J end lost 6 bases, and 12 bases lay between the germline ends. The CDR3 spans 14 residues. Here the CDR3 reads CASSPQGEYPEAFF. CDR3 nucleotide sequence: TGTGCCAGCTCACCACAGGGCGAGTACCCTGAAGCTTTCTTT.

This chain uses TRBV28 with TRBJ1-2, with D perhaps matching TRBD1 (6 bases). The V and J ends lost 2 bases and 2 bases respectively, with 6 bases between them. Per germline, CDR1 MDHEN and CDR2 SYDVKM. This CDR3 contains 13 residues. As DNA, the CDR3 is TGTGCCAGCAGTTTAACAGGGAACTATGGCTACACCTTC. Its protein is CASSLTGNYGYTF.

The CDR3 DNA follows: TGTGCCAGCAGCCCCGGGAATGTCGACGGTGAAAAACTGTTTTTT. Protein: CASSPGNVDGEKLFF. V usage is TRBV5-5 and J usage is TRBJ1-4; no firm D call. The ends were cut back, 4 bases at V and 7 bases at J, with 17 bases in the middle. The CDR3 loop spans 15 amino acids. CDR1 is SGHKS, CDR2 YYEKEE, per germline (reference sequence).

V is TRBV15 and J is TRBJ1-2; possibly TRBD1 for D (5 bases). Per the germline V gene, CDR1 is LNHNV and CDR2 is YYDKDF (reference sequence). CDR3 length equals 15 residues. The ends were cut back, 4 bases at V and 1 base at J, with 13 bases in the middle. DNA for the CDR3: TGTGCCACCAGCATGGGCAGGGTCGATAACTATGGCTACACCTTC. Translation: CATSMGRVDNYGYTF.

The V call is TRBV10-3, the J call TRBJ2-1; D remains ambiguous. The length of the CDR3 is 14 residues. CDR1 is ENHRY, CDR2 SYGVKD, per germline. V lost 6 bases to trimming and J lost 0 bases, with 9 bases between them. The CDR3 DNA follows: TGTGCCATCAGACCTCTTAGCTCCTACAATGAGCAGTTCTTC. Encoded protein: CAIRPLSSYNEQFF.

This chain joins TRBV30 and TRBJ1-5; a possible D gene is TRBD1 (6 bases). This CDR3 is 15 amino acids long. Germline loops: CDR1 GTSNPN, CDR2 SVGIG (reference sequence). V was cut by 0 bases and J by 4 bases, with 13 bases left in between. The DNA of the CDR3 is TGTGCCTGGAGTGTACGGGGGCAGGGGAATCAGCCCCAGCATTTT. It encodes CAWSVRGQGNQPQHF.

This clone showed up just once. A read error may account for a junction end that differs from germline. The chain employs TRBV5-6 and TRBJ2-7; D unclear. The CDR3 is made up of 12 amino acids. The V gene's germline CDR1 is SGHDT and CDR2 YYEEEE. The CDR3 nucleotides read TGTGCCAGCAGCTTGCAACTTCGTCCAGGCCTCTTC. It specifies CASSLQLRPGLF. Full variable domain (outside the CDR3, taken from reference TRBV5-6 and TRBJ2-7): DAGVTQSPTHLIKTRGQQVTLRCSPKSGHDTVSWYQQALGQGPQFIFQYYEEEERQRGNFPDRFSGHQFPNYSSELNVNALLLGDSALYLCASSLQLRPGLFGPGTRLTVT.

V gene TRBV28 combines with J gene TRBJ1-5, with 12 positions matching TRBD1. CDR1 MDHEN and CDR2 SYDVKM come from the germline V gene. The J segment lost 1 base and the V segment lost 4 bases, leaving 8 bases of the junction unmatched. This CDR3 region has 18 residues. The CDR3 spells CASSSNPGQGASNQPQHF. The CDR3 nucleotides read TGTGCCAGCAGTTCCAATCCGGGACAGGGGGCCAGCAATCAGCCCCAGCATTTT.

The chain carries TRBV7-9 and TRBJ1-2; unclear D gene. Trimming removed 2 bases from V and 3 bases from J, with 10 bases in between. Per the germline V gene, CDR1 is SEHNR and CDR2 is FQNEAQ (reference sequence). The length of the CDR3 is 14 residues. This chain's CDR3 is CASSLWAEHYGYTF. CDR3 sequence (DNA): TGTGCCAGCAGCTTATGGGCAGAACACTATGGCTACACCTTC.

This clone was seen only once. The chain combines TRBV5-4 with TRBJ2-2, with 8 bases matching TRBD2. This CDR3 is 16 amino acids long. Germline assignment: CDR1 SGHNT and CDR2 YYREEE (reference sequence). V gave up 0 bases and J gave up 8 bases; unmatched junction bases: 9. The DNA for the CDR3 is TGTGCCAGCAGCTTGGTGGCTAGCGGGCGCGGGGGGGAGCTGTTTTTT. This encodes CASSLVASGRGGELFF. The whole variable domain, filled in from reference TRBV5-4 and TRBJ2-2, reads ETGVTQSPTHLIKTRGQQVTLRCSSQSGHNTVSWYQQALGQGPQFIFQYYREEENGRGNFPPRFSGLQFPNYSSELNVNALELDDSALYLCASSLVASGRGGELFFGEGSRLTVL.

V is TRBV9 and J is TRBJ1-2, with a possible D match to TRBD1 (5 bases). Germline V gives CDR1 SGDLS, CDR2 YYNGEE. This CDR3 is built from 15 residues. Trimming pared 0 bases from V and 3 bases from J, leaving 12 bases between. CDR3 coding DNA: TGTGCCAGCAGCGTAGGTGGCAGGGCAGACTATGGCTACACCTTC. Its translation is CASSVGGRADYGYTF. The complete variable domain, with remaining parts taken from reference TRBV9 and TRBJ1-2, reads DSGVTQTPKHLITATGQRVTLRCSPRSGDLSVYWYQQSLDQGLQFLIQYYNGEERAKGNILERFSAQQFPDLHSELNLSSLELGDSALYFCASSVGGRADYGYTFGSGTRLTVV.

The chain employs TRBV2 and TRBJ2-5; tentatively, D is TRBD1 (5 bases). Germline CDR1 SNHLY, CDR2 FYNNEI. The CDR3 covers 15 residues. Trimming pared 8 bases from V and 1 base from J, leaving 17 bases between. CDR3 sequence (DNA): TGTGCCAGCTCCTTGGGGCCTGTCCTCCAAGAGACCCAGTACTTC. Protein sequence: CASSLGPVLQETQYF.